What follows are 27 T cell receptor beta chains derived from one specimen sequenced in a study of blood T cell repertoires in COVID-19. The assay was immunoSEQ multiplex PCR, and TCRdb's table has in-frame clones only and misses some. The sample yields approximately 190,000 clones, 70% to 90% seen once. Specimen: peripheral blood. These receptors came from a man aged 55 to 70 with active or convalescent COVID-19.

This clone has more than one count but fewer than ten. The chain joins TRBV5-6 to TRBJ2-3; possible D gene TRBD2, 5 bases. V lost 3 bases and J 2 bases, leaving 10 bases between the germline ends. This CDR3 has 14 amino acids. The germline gives CDR1 SGHDT, CDR2 YYEEEE. The CDR3 sequence: CASSSLTNTDTQYF. In nucleotides, the CDR3 is TGTGCCAGCAGCTCCCTGACTAACACAGATACGCAGTATTTT.

The rearrangement links TRBV29-1 to TRBJ2-5; D gene uncertain. Deletions cut 1 base from V and 5 bases from J, with 11 bases between. CDR3 length: 13 residues. Germline V gene data show CDR1 as SQVTM and CDR2 as ANQGSEA. DNA of the CDR3: TGCAGCGTTGAAGCGACTGTTCCGGAGACCCAGTACTTC. Its translation is CSVEATVPETQYF.

The V call is TRBV11-2, the J call TRBJ2-1; TRBD1 matches at 9 bases. CDR1 is SGHAT, CDR2 FQNNGV, per germline. CDR3 length equals 14 residues. With V trimmed by 4 bases and J by 8 bases, 6 bases remained unmatched. For the CDR3, the DNA is TGTGCCAGCAGCTCCGGACAGGGGCTCCATGAGCAGTTCTTC. Translation: CASSSGQGLHEQFF.

The chain carries TRBV2 and TRBJ2-2, with TRBD2 matching 8 bases. V shed 4 bases and J 2 bases; nucleotides not matched to a gene: 3. The germline CDR1 and CDR2 sequences are SNHLY and FYNNEI. CDR3 length: 15 residues. CDR3 region: CASSGTSGNTGELFF. The CDR3, as DNA: TGTGCCAGCAGTGGAACTAGCGGTAACACCGGGGAGCTGTTTTTT.

The chain recombines TRBV6-5 with TRBJ1-6; possible D gene TRBD1, 6 bases. V gave up 9 bases and J gave up 7 bases, with 13 bases separating them. From germline, CDR1 is MNHEY and CDR2 SVGAGI. The CDR3 is 13 amino acids. The CDR3 region has the DNA TGTGCCAGTCGTACAGGGAAGAATTCACCCCTCCACTTT. As protein: CASRTGKNSPLHF.

The rearrangement joins TRBV4-1 to TRBJ1-3; TRBD1 aligns across 8 bases. The CDR3 has 15 amino acids. Germline assignment: CDR1 MGHRA and CDR2 YSYEKL. Losses at the gene ends were 0 bases for V and 8 bases for J; bases not matched to a gene: 6. CDR3 sequence: CASSQEGGQEYTIYF. CDR3 nucleotide sequence: TGCGCCAGCAGCCAAGAGGGGGGACAGGAGTACACCATATATTTT.

The chain carries TRBV11-2 and TRBJ2-1; D is ambiguous. The V end lost 5 bases, the J end lost 3 bases, and 8 bases lay between the germline ends. CDR1 is SGHAT, CDR2 FQNNGV, per germline. The CDR3 contains 13 residues. The CDR3 nucleotides read TGTGCCAGCAGCCCCCCAGGCTACAATGAGCAGTTCTTC. It encodes CASSPPGYNEQFF. Based on the CDR3 plus reference TRBV11-2 and TRBJ2-1, the full variable domain is EAGVAQSPRYKIIEKRQSVAFWCNPISGHATLYWYQQILGQGPKLLIQFQNNGVVDDSQLPKDRFSAERLKGVDSTLKIQPAKLEDSAVYLCASSPPGYNEQFFGPGTRLTVL.

V is TRBV19 and J is TRBJ1-2; D is unresolved. Germline V gene data show CDR1 as LNHDA and CDR2 as SQIVND (reference sequence). CDR3 length equals 14 residues. The V gene lost 3 bases and the J gene lost 4 bases, with 12 bases spanning the gap. CDR3 in DNA: TGTGCCAGTAGTATCGCAGGATTGGCCTATGGCTACACCTTC. Protein: CASSIAGLAYGYTF.

The chain is built from TRBV6-1 and TRBJ1-2, with TRBD1 matching over 10 bases. With 5 bases clipped from V and 8 bases from J, the junction kept 11 bases outside the gene matches. Germline V gene data show CDR1 as MNHNS and CDR2 as SASEGT. CDR3 size: 15 residues. CDR3 residues: CASSSGQGGVWGYTF. The CDR3 DNA is TGTGCCAGCAGTTCTGGACAGGGGGGCGTTTGGGGCTACACCTTC.

The chain employs TRBV19 and TRBJ2-2; 7 bases fit TRBD2. Germline values: CDR1 LNHDA, CDR2 SQIVND (reference sequence). V was pared by 8 bases and J by 7 bases, with 16 bases of the junction left unmatched. This CDR3 spans 16 amino acids. The CDR3 sequence: CASGGRSSGFGGELFF. The CDR3 nucleotides are TGTGCCAGTGGAGGTCGGTCTAGCGGTTTCGGCGGGGAGCTGTTTTTT.

This clone was recorded a few times. This chain connects TRBV2 to TRBJ1-2; 10 bases fit TRBD1. J was trimmed by 8 bases and V by 6 bases; bases with no gene match: 6. This CDR3 spans 13 amino acids. The germline gives CDR1 SNHLY, CDR2 FYNNEI. The CDR3 sequence is CASSGQGGEGYTF. The CDR3 DNA follows: TGTGCCAGCAGCGGACAGGGGGGCGAAGGCTACACCTTC.

The rearrangement uses TRBV12-3 or TRBV12-4 and TRBJ1-3; D may be TRBD1 (6 bases). V was clipped by 3 bases and J by 6 bases, with 9 bases between them. This CDR3 region has 13 residues. The CDR3 loop reads CASSFGQSNTIYF. CDR3 nucleotides: TGTGCCAGCAGTTTTGGACAGTCAAACACCATATATTTT.

V and J are TRBV2 and TRBJ2-7, with 7 bases aligning to TRBD1. The CDR3 is 12 residues long. Germline CDR1 is SNHLY and CDR2 is FYNNEI. The CDR3 DNA follows: TGTGCGCGACAGGGCCCCCTTGCCGAGCAGTACTTC. It codes for CARQGPLAEQYF.

The genes are TRBV5-3 and TRBJ2-3, with no clear D. TRBV5-3 falls under the ORF class, with uncertain function. The CDR3 contains 14 residues. Trimming left V 0 bases short and J 0 bases short, with 5 bases between. The CDR3 loop reads CARSLGSSTDTQYF. DNA of the CDR3: TGTGCCAGAAGCTTGGGCAGTAGCACAGATACGCAGTATTTT.

CDR3 residues: CASSVAPGMADTQYF. In DNA form, the CDR3 reads TGTGCCAGCAGCGTAGCCCCGGGGATGGCAGATACGCAGTATTTT. The genes are TRBV9 and TRBJ2-3; D perhaps matches TRBD2 (5 bases). Deletions cut 0 bases from V and 4 bases from J, with 12 bases between. The length of the CDR3 is 15 residues. Looked up from germline, CDR1 is SGDLS and CDR2 is YYNGEE.

The rearrangement joins TRBV18 to TRBJ1-2; TRBD1 aligns across 7 bases. The CDR3 is 15 residues long. V dropped 3 bases and J dropped 4; count of bases not matched to a gene: 8. Germline-derived CDR1 and CDR2 are KGHSH and LQKENI. CDR3 DNA: TGTGCCAGCTCACCCGACGGGAACAGGGGCTATGGCTACACCTTC. It encodes CASSPDGNRGYGYTF.

The gene calls are TRBV6-5 and TRBJ1-1; the D is unclear. V was cut by 5 bases and J by 4 bases, with 5 bases left in between. Germline CDR1 and CDR2: MNHEY and SVGAGI. The CDR3 extends over 11 amino acids. The CDR3 sequence: CASSRGTEAFF. CDR3 nucleotide sequence: TGTGCCAGCAGTCGGGGCACTGAAGCTTTCTTT.

This clone was picked up one time. The V and J genes are TRBV2 and TRBJ2-2; no reliable D call. This CDR3 comprises 11 residues. Germline lookup yields CDR1 SNHLY and CDR2 FYNNEI. V lost 7 bases and J lost 6, with 6 bases in between. The CDR3 loop is CASKRSGELFF. CDR3 nucleotides: TGTGCCAGCAAGCGTTCCGGGGAGCTGTTTTTT.

The V gene is TRBV5-1, the J gene TRBJ2-2; 8 bases align to TRBD2. The CDR3 is 16 residues long. Trimming cost V 0 bases and J 4 bases; bases outside gene matches: 5. Germline values: CDR1 SGHRS, CDR2 YFSETQ. The CDR3 protein is CASSLGSSGFTGELFF. The CDR3 DNA reads as TGCGCCAGCAGCTTGGGGTCTAGCGGGTTCACCGGGGAGCTGTTTTTT.

The J gene is TRBJ2-3, the V gene TRBV5-4; D remains ambiguous. The CDR3 length is 14 residues. The germline gives CDR1 SGHNT, CDR2 YYREEE (reference sequence). Trimming took 5 bases from V and 6 from J, leaving 16 bases between them. CDR3 nucleotides: TGTGCCAGCAGTTCAGAATCAGACGGGGATACGCAGTATTTT. Translation: CASSSESDGDTQYF.

The J gene is TRBJ1-1, the V gene TRBV27; TRBD1 matches at 8 bases. With V trimmed by 3 bases and J by 0 bases, 3 bases remained unmatched. CDR3 size: 15 residues. Per the germline V gene, CDR1 is MNHEY and CDR2 is SMNVEV (reference sequence). CDR3 bases: TGTGCCAGCAGTTTCGGACAGGGACTGAACACTGAAGCTTTCTTT. This gives the protein CASSFGQGLNTEAFF.

The chain links TRBV11-2 to TRBJ2-7; perhaps TRBD1 as D (6 bases). V gave up 4 bases and J gave up 3 bases, with 13 bases separating them. Germline V gene lookup returns CDR1 SGHAT and CDR2 FQNNGV. CDR3 size: 14 residues. The CDR3: CASSSWTDSYEQYF. The CDR3 nucleotides are TGTGCCAGCAGCTCCTGGACAGACAGCTACGAGCAGTACTTC.

V gene TRBV2 combines with J gene TRBJ2-1; tentatively, D is TRBD2 (5 bases). V lost 7 bases and J 5 bases, leaving 12 bases between the germline ends. CDR1 and CDR2 (germline): SNHLY, FYNNEI. The CDR3 runs 13 residues. The CDR3, as DNA: TGTGCCAGCAAAGATCCGGGGAACAATGAGCAGTTCTTC. Translated, it gives CASKDPGNNEQFF. Combining the CDR3 with reference TRBV2 and TRBJ2-1 gives the whole variable domain EPEVTQTPSHQVTQMGQEVILRCVPISNHLYFYWYRQILGQKVEFLVSFYNNEISEKSEIFDDQFSVERPDGSNFTLKIRSTKLEDSAMYFCASKDPGNNEQFFGPGTRLTVL.

This clone has a handful of counts. The V gene is TRBV19, the J gene TRBJ1-4; perhaps TRBD1 as D (6 bases). Trimming removed 4 bases from V and 0 bases from J, with 15 bases in between. Germline V gene data show CDR1 as LNHDA and CDR2 as SQIVND (reference sequence). The CDR3 runs 17 residues. The CDR3 sequence is CASSTLDRSATNEKLFF. CDR3 nucleotides: TGTGCCAGTAGTACCTTAGACAGGTCCGCAACTAATGAAAAACTGTTTTTT.

This chain links TRBV5-1 with TRBJ2-1; D possibly corresponds to TRBD2 (6 bases). V was cut by 1 base and J by 6 bases, with 20 bases left in between. Germline V gene sequence: CDR1 SGHRS, CDR2 YFSETQ. The CDR3 is made up of 17 amino acids. The CDR3 here is CASSLWYIRQGGNEQFF. Here the CDR3 DNA reads TGCGCCAGCAGCTTGTGGTACATCCGGCAGGGAGGCAATGAGCAGTTCTTC.

The rearrangement links TRBV5-1 to TRBJ2-5; 7 positions match TRBD1. Germline V gives CDR1 SGHRS, CDR2 YFSETQ. The length of the CDR3 is 14 residues. The ends lost 7 bases at V and 2 bases at J; junction bases unmatched: 8. The CDR3 coding sequence is TGCGCCAGCTCGAGGACAGGCGGGCAAGAGACCCAGTACTTC. Translating gives CASSRTGGQETQYF.

The rearrangement links TRBV30 to TRBJ2-3, with D tentatively TRBD2 (5 bases). Germline assignment: CDR1 GTSNPN and CDR2 SVGIG (reference sequence). Trimming left V 2 bases short and J 3 bases short, with 15 bases between. The CDR3 totals 15 residues. The CDR3 DNA reads as TGTGCCTGGAGTTATAGTTTTCAGCGGACAGATACGCAGTATTTT. Translated: CAWSYSFQRTDTQYF.